One and the same sample provided the 7 T cell receptor beta chains below, sequenced in a study of blood T cell repertoires in COVID-19 (dated by TCRdb to the early 2020s). Libraries came from the immunoSEQ multiplex PCR assay. TCRdb took over this immuneACCESS table, retaining in-frame rearrangements with V and J assigned. Such tables are incomplete; in checked studies, under half of the missing clones stem from an unresolved V gene, and the remainder is unexplained. The sample includes about 260,000 clones, with 75% to 90% observed a single time. Clones ranked in the top ten supply around 3.5% of the sample. The specimen was peripheral blood. Receptors were obtained from a woman aged 35 to 49 with acute or convalescent COVID-19.

This chain uses TRBV20-1 with TRBJ1-2; weak D call: TRBD1 (5 bases). Per the germline V gene, CDR1 is DFQATT and CDR2 is SNEGSKA (reference sequence). This CDR3 comprises 12 residues. Trimming left V 3 bases short and J 6 bases short, with 11 bases between. This CDR3 is CSASSGADGYTF. The CDR3 nucleotides are TGCAGTGCTAGTAGCGGGGCGGATGGCTACACCTTC.

This clone was recorded once. The V gene is TRBV7-9, the J gene TRBJ2-7, with D possibly being TRBD1 (5 bases). Between the trimmed V and J ends, which lost 1 base and 2 bases, there was a span of 15 bases. CDR1 SEHNR and CDR2 FQNEAQ come from the germline V gene (reference sequence). The CDR3 sequence is 16 residues long. This chain's CDR3 is CASSLGERGTAYEQYV. DNA for the CDR3: TGTGCCAGCAGCTTAGGGGAAAGGGGAACGGCCTACGAGCAGTACGTC.

The CDR3: CASSPTGGPSGYEKLFF. The CDR3 region has the DNA TGTGCCAGCTCACCCACGGGGGGCCCAAGTGGTTATGAAAAACTGTTTTTT. This chain uses TRBV18 with TRBJ1-4; TRBD1 might be the D (6 bases). The ends were cut back, 3 bases at V and 6 bases at J, with 20 bases in the middle. Germline V gene lookup returns CDR1 KGHSH and CDR2 LQKENI. The CDR3 sequence is 17 residues long.

The J gene is TRBJ2-7, the V gene TRBV18; D not resolved. Germline CDR1 KGHSH, CDR2 LQKENI. This CDR3 contains 13 residues. V was trimmed by 2 bases and J by 3 bases, leaving 8 bases between them. CDR3 sequence: CASSPGQNYEQYV. For the CDR3, the DNA is TGTGCCAGCTCACCAGGGCAGAACTACGAGCAGTACGTC.

This clone is a singleton in its sample. The chain has TRBV27 and TRBJ1-4, with a possible D match to TRBD1 (6 bases). V shed 2 bases and J shed 13 bases, with 11 bases lying between them. CDR1 is MNHEY, CDR2 SMNVEV, per germline (reference sequence). The CDR3 extends over 12 amino acids. The CDR3 nucleotides are TGTGCCAGCAGTTTAGGGCAGGGGCGACTGTTTTTT. As protein: CASSLGQGRLFF.

This chain connects TRBV5-1 to TRBJ1-4, with 8 bases aligning to TRBD1. From germline, CDR1 is SGHRS and CDR2 YFSETQ. This CDR3 has 16 amino acids. Losses at the gene ends were 0 bases for V and 3 bases for J; bases not matched to a gene: 4. The CDR3 sequence is CASSLVGGQANEKLFF. CDR3 nucleotides: TGCGCCAGCAGCTTGGTTGGGGGACAGGCTAATGAAAAACTGTTTTTT.

This chain connects TRBV19 to TRBJ1-5; unclear D gene. The CDR3 extends over 16 amino acids. From germline, CDR1 is LNHDA and CDR2 SQIVND (reference sequence). The V end was cut by 0 bases, the J end by 4 bases, with 13 bases between. The CDR3 bases are TGTGCCAGTAGTATAGAGCGCGGGCCGGAGAATCAGCCCCAGCATTTT. Its translation is CASSIERGPENQPQHF.